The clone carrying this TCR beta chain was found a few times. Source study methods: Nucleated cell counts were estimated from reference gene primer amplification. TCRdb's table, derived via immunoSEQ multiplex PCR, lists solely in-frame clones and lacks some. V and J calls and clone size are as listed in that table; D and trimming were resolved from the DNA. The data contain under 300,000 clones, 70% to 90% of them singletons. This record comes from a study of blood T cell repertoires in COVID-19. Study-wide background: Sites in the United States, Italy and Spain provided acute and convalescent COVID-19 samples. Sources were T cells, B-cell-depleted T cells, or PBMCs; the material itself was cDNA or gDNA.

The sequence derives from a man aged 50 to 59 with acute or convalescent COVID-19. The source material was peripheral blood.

The CDR3 nucleotides read TGTGCCAGCAGTTTTCGCGGGAGCTACGAGCAGTACTTC. Translated, it gives CASSFRGSYEQYF. The gene calls are TRBV28 and TRBJ2-7; TRBD2 matches at 7 bases. V lost 3 bases, J lost 3 bases, and 2 bases stayed unmatched. This CDR3 comprises 13 residues. Per germline, CDR1 MDHEN and CDR2 SYDVKM.